This T cell receptor (beta chain) was captured by sequencing in a study of radiation and T cells in renal cell carcinoma. Time point in this sample: baseline pretreatment blood. Noted treatment: 15 Gy SBRT to primary tumor, nephrectomy 4 weeks later. Blood was sampled at baseline, 2 weeks and 4 weeks after SBRT. This clone turned up a few times. The junction differs from germline at one of its ends, possibly a read error. The length of the CDR3 is 11 residues. Germline assignment: CDR1 DFQATT and CDR2 SNEGSKA (reference sequence). Repertoires were generated with immunoSEQ multiplex PCR, while TCRdb's copy carries only in-frame clones and drops some. The sample contains 130,000 to 150,000 clones, more than 70% of which appear only once.

This sequence was found in a woman in her 50s with renal cell carcinoma. This rearrangement joins TRBV20-1 to TRBJ1-1, with D possibly TRBD1 on 5 matching bases. The material sequenced was blood, taken from a patient whose treatment included radiotherapy and nephrectomy. CDR3 amino acids: CSASDQGKSLF. The DNA of the CDR3 is TGCAGTGCTAGTGATCAGGGAAAGTCGCTCTTT.